A selection of T cell receptor beta chains follows, all from one sample in a study of OX40 agonist ivuxolimab in advanced cancers. Profiled with immunoSEQ multiplex PCR; TCRdb holds only in-frame clones, not every one. The sample yields 130,000 or so clones, about 93% seen once. The sequences come from CD4+ or CD8+ T cells sorted from blood, collected in a trial of the OX40 agonist ivuxolimab. The receptors come from an adult with an advanced solid tumor such as melanoma, head and neck, liver or kidney cancer. CDR3s include the opening cysteine and the closing phenylalanine or tryptophan. Each record gives: V gene, J gene, D gene, CDR3 protein. D genes are given only for firm matches.

>TRBV20-1|TRBJ2-7|.
CSASGWYEQYF
>TRBV11-2|TRBJ2-7|.
CASSSYTGGDYEQYF
>TRBV4-3|TRBJ2-3|TRBD2
CASSQGNSGRGTDTQYF
>TRBV5-1|TRBJ1-2|.
CASSLVWQSNYGYTF
>TRBV11-3|TRBJ2-1|TRBD2
CASSLSAGVGTYNEQFF
>TRBV11-2|TRBJ2-7|TRBD2
CASSLSGAPYEQYF
>TRBV7-9|TRBJ1-5|TRBD1
CASGLQGGNQPQHF
>TRBV28|TRBJ2-2|.
CASRPRNTGELFF
>TRBV5-4|TRBJ1-4|.
CASSLDLGGEKLFF
>TRBV6-6|TRBJ2-1|.
CASRFRDTGNEQFF
>TRBV27|TRBJ2-5|TRBD2
CASSSTTSGQETQYF
>TRBV2|TRBJ2-7|TRBD2
CASIQREGRYEQYF
>TRBV12-5|TRBJ1-5|.
CASGGSSNQPQHF
>TRBV5-6|TRBJ2-7|TRBD1
CASSYRGIYEQYF
>TRBV4-1|TRBJ2-4|.
CASSQEKGGGGKNIQYF
>TRBV28|TRBJ1-2|TRBD1
CASSDSRDRGYTF
>TRBV6-5|TRBJ1-5|.
CASTVGGRNQPQHF
>TRBV5-1|TRBJ2-7|TRBD1
CASSLLGQGAGEQYF
>TRBV29-1|TRBJ1-1|.
CSVERQLRAFF
>TRBV19|TRBJ2-7|TRBD1
CASRPGAGTGVPYEQYF
>TRBV18|TRBJ1-1|.
CASSPLGTRAEAFF
>TRBV5-8|TRBJ2-2|TRBD1
CASSLETGYTGELFF
>TRBV6-5|TRBJ2-1|.
CASSYEKWASYNEQFF
>TRBV6-1|TRBJ1-2|.
CASSPKNYGYTF
>TRBV7-9|TRBJ2-3|TRBD2
CASSLGSSGRAVKTDTQYF
>TRBV18|TRBJ1-1|TRBD1
CASSPRAGGATEAFF
>TRBV11-2|TRBJ1-1|TRBD1
CASSRVDRPTEAFF
>TRBV28|TRBJ1-4|TRBD1
CASSQTGASEKLFF
>TRBV29-1|TRBJ1-1|TRBD1
CSVQGSTGGNTEAFF
>TRBV29-1|TRBJ2-3|.
CSVVPAGTDTQYF
>TRBV5-1|TRBJ2-7|TRBD1
CASSPGQGAYEQYF
>TRBV6-1|TRBJ1-1|.
CASSESWNTEAFF
>TRBV9|TRBJ1-2|.
CASSVDAGVRGGYTF
>TRBV9|TRBJ1-1|TRBD1
CASSGEQGFAEAFF
>TRBV5-1|TRBJ2-7|TRBD2
CASSLVSGGANEQYF
>TRBV7-2|TRBJ2-3|.
CASSYGGLTDTQYF